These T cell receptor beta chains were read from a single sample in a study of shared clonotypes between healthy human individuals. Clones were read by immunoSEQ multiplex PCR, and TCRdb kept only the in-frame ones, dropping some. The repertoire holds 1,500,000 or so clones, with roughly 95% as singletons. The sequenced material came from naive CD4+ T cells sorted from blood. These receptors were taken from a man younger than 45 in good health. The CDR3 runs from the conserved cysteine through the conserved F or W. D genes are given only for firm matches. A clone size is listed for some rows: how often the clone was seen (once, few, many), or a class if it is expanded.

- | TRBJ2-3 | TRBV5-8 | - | TGTGCCAGCAGCTTGGGAGGGAAGAGGACAGATACGCAGTATTTT | CASSLGGKRTDTQYF
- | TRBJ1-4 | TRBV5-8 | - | TGTGCCAGCATGCGAATCGCCAGGGAAAAACTGTTTTTT | CASMRIAREKLFF
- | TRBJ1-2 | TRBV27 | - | TGTGCCAGCAGTTTTACGGGGGTAGGGTATGGCTACACCTTC | CASSFTGVGYGYTF
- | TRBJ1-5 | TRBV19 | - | TGTGCCAGTAGTGGTAGATTGGACGGGAGCAATCAGCCCCAGCATTTT | CASSGRLDGSNQPQHF
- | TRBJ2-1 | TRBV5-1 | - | TGCGCCAGCAGCCTAACTAGGGTTGGGTACAATGAGCAGTTCTTC | CASSLTRVGYNEQFF
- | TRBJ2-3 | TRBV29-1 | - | TGCAGCGTTTACCAGCCCTCAGTGGATACGCAGTATTTT | CSVYQPSVDTQYF
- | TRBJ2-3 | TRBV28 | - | TGTGCCAGCAGCCCCAGAGGGGATACGCAGTATTTT | CASSPRGDTQYF
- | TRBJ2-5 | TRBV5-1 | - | TGCGCCAGCAGCCTCCGCGGTGCCGAGACCCAGTACTTC | CASSLRGAETQYF
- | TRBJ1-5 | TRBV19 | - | TGTGCCAGTAGTATGGACGCCGCCCGAGGCAATCAGCCCCAGCATTTT | CASSMDAARGNQPQHF
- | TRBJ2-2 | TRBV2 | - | TGTGCCAGCAAAGGGACTCGAAACACCGGGGAGCTGTTTTTT | CASKGTRNTGELFF
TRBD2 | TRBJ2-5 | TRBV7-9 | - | TGTGCCAGCAGCTTAGCACTAGCGGGAGCTGAGACCCAGTACTTC | CASSLALAGAETQYF
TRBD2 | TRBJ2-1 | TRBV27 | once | TGTGCCAGCATCAACCGGGGGATCGGGGGGGCTAGCTGGGGTGAGCAGTTCTTC | CASINRGIGGASWGEQFF
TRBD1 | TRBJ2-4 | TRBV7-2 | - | TGTGCCAGCAGTAGAAACAGGGGGCCGGGCATTCAGTACTTC | CASSRNRGPGIQYF
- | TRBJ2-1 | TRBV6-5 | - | TGTGCCAGCAGTTATCAATACGGCACCCACAATGAGCAGTTCTTC | CASSYQYGTHNEQFF
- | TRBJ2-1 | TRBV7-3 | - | TGTGCCAGCAGCTTAAATGGGCGGGCAGGCGGTAATGAGCAGTTCTTC | CASSLNGRAGGNEQFF
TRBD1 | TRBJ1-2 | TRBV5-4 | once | TGTGCCAGCAGCCGACGGATTGGGACAGGGGGCTTTCATGGCTACACCTTC | CASSRRIGTGGFHGYTF
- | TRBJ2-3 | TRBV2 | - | TGTGCCAGCGCAGATACGCAGTATTTT | CASADTQYF
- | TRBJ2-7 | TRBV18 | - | TGTGCCAGCTCACCATCTAGGAACTCCTACGAGCAGTACTTC | CASSPSRNSYEQYF
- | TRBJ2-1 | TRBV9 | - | TGTGCCAGCAGCGTAGACACTTACTCCTACAATGAGCAGTTCTTC | CASSVDTYSYNEQFF
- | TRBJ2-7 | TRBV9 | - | TGTGCCAGCAGCGTATCTCCGGGGCTAGGCGAGCAGTACTTC | CASSVSPGLGEQYF
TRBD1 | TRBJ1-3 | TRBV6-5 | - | TGTGCCAGCAGTGGGACAGACTCTGGAAACACCATATATTTT | CASSGTDSGNTIYF
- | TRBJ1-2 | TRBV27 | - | TGTGCCAGCAGTGCCCGTCGAGTGGGGATTGGTTACTATGGCTACACCTTC | CASSARRVGIGYYGYTF
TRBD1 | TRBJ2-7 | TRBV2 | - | TGTGCCAGCAGTCCCTGGACAGGGGACGACGAGCAGTACTTC | CASSPWTGDDEQYF
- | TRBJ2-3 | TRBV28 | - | TGTGCCAGCAGTCCCACGGGGAGCACAGATACGCAGTATTTT | CASSPTGSTDTQYF
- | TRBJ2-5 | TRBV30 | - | TGTGCCTGGAGTGTAACCCGAAACCAAGAGACCCAGTACTTC | CAWSVTRNQETQYF
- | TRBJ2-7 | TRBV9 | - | TGTGCCAGCAGCGTAGGGACGAGGGGAGCCTACGAGCAGTACTTC | CASSVGTRGAYEQYF
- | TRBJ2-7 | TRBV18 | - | TGTGCCAGCTCAAAGGAGGGGCAGGGGAATTCCGAGCAGTACTTC | CASSKEGQGNSEQYF
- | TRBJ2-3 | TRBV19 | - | TGTGCCAGTAGTATCAGTGGGAGTGGGACAGATACGCAGTATTTT | CASSISGSGTDTQYF
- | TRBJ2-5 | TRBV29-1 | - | TGCAGCGTCGTGCCAAGACTCCGCCGACAAGAGACCCAGTACTTC | CSVVPRLRRQETQYF
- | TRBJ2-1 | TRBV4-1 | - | TGCGCCAGCAGCCTACTGTGGCGGTTTTCCTACAATGAGCAGTTCTTC | CASSLLWRFSYNEQFF
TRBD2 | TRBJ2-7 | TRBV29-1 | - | TGCAGCGTCCGGGGAGCAGGGCGGGGGGAGCAGTACTTC | CSVRGAGRGEQYF
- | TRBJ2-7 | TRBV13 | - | TGTGCCAGCAGCCTCGGGGCCCGGCGAAGGGCCTACGAGCAGTACTTC | CASSLGARRRAYEQYF
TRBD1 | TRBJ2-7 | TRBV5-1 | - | TGCGCCAGCAGCCCCTTGACAGGGGAGAACTACGAGCAGTACTTC | CASSPLTGENYEQYF
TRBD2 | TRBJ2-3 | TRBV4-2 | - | TGTGCCAGCAGCCAAGGCGGGGGTGGTGCGTTCGCAGATACGCAGTATTTT | CASSQGGGGAFADTQYF
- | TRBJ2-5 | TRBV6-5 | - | TGTGCAGCTGGTTGGAGAGAGACCCAGTACTTC | CAAGWRETQYF
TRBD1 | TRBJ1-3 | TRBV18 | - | TGTGCCAGCTCACGGACCACAGGGGGGGACACCATATATTTT | CASSRTTGGDTIYF
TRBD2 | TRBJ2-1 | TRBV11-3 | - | TGTGCCAGCAGCACTAGCGGGAAAAACAATGAGCAGTTCTTC | CASSTSGKNNEQFF
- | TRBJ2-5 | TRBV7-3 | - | TGTGCCAGCAGCTCAACCGGGACGAGACAAGAGACCCAGTACTTC | CASSSTGTRQETQYF
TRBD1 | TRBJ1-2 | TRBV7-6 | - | TGTGCCAGCAGCTTTCCGGGACAGGGGGCGGGCTACACCTTC | CASSFPGQGAGYTF
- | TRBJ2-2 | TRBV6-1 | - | TGTGCCAGCCACGTGATGGGAACGAACACCGGGGAGCTGTTTTTT | CASHVMGTNTGELFF
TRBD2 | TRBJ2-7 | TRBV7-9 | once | TGTGCCAGCGGGAGGGCGGGCTCCTACGAGCAGTACTTC | CASGRAGSYEQYF
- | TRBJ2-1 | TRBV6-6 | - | TGTGCCAGCAGTTCCCGGCGGGGTAGCTCCTACAATGAGCAGTTCTTC | CASSSRRGSSYNEQFF
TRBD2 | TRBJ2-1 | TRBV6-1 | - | TGTGCCAGCAGGGAACAGACTAGCGGGCGGGATGAGCAGTTCTTC | CASREQTSGRDEQFF
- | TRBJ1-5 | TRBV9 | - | TGTGCCAGCAGCGTATCGGGGGCTCAGCAGCCCCAGCATTTT | CASSVSGAQQPQHF
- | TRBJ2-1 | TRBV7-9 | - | TGTGCCAGCAGCTTAGATCTCGGGGCGCAGTTCTTC | CASSLDLGAQFF
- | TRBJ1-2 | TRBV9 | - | TGTGCCAGCAGCCAGGGAGCCGGGGGGCACAACTATGGCTACACCTTC | CASSQGAGGHNYGYTF
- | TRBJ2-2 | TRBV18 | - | TGTGCCAGCTCCTTCGGGCGGGCCGCGAACACCGGGGAGCTGTTTTTT | CASSFGRAANTGELFF
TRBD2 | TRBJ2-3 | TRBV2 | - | TGTGCCAGCGGACTAGCGGGCACAGATACGCAGTATTTT | CASGLAGTDTQYF
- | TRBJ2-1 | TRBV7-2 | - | TGTGCCAGCAGCTCGTCTCTGATGCAGTTCTTC | CASSSSLMQFF
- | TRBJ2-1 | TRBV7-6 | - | TGTGCCAGCAGCCAGCGTGACTCCCTTAAAGGGCCCAATGAGCAGTTCTTC | CASSQRDSLKGPNEQFF
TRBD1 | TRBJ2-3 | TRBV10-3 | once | TGTGCCATCAGTGGGGACAGCTACACAGATACGCAGTATTTT | CAISGDSYTDTQYF
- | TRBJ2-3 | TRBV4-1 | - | TGCGCCAGCAGCCAAGAACCGCGAAGGGGGTCTGATACGCAGTATTTT | CASSQEPRRGSDTQYF
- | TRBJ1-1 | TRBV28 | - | TGTGCCAGCAGGACTCCGGGACCTCGTGAAGCTTTCTTT | CASRTPGPREAFF
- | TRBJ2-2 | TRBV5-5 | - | TGTGCCAGCAGCTTAGGGAATTTCGCCGGGGAGCTGTTTTTT | CASSLGNFAGELFF
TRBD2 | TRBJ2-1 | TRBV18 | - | TGTGCCAGCTCACCCGGACTAGCGGGAGTTCGGGATGAGCAGTTCTTC | CASSPGLAGVRDEQFF
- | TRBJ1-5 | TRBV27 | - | TGTGCCAGCAGTAATACAGGGCGGGCTCAGCCCCAGCATTTT | CASSNTGRAQPQHF
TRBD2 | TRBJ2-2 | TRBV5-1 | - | TGCGCCAGCAGCTTACCTGAAGGTAGCGGGAGTCTATACACCGGGGAGCTGTTTTTT | CASSLPEGSGSLYTGELFF
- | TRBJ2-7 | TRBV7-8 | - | TGTGCCAGCAGCTTAGAAGAGCCTCCGGGGCCCTACGAGCAGTACTTC | CASSLEEPPGPYEQYF
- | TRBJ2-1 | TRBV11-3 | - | TGTGCCAGCAGCTTAGGTAGAGGGCGGCGTACCTACAATGAGCAGTTCTTC | CASSLGRGRRTYNEQFF